Below, 21 T cell receptor beta chains from the same sample are listed, as sequenced in a study of shared clonotypes between healthy human individuals. Some clones are missing from TCRdb's copy, which holds only in-frame ones; the method was immunoSEQ multiplex PCR. The sample has about 2.4 million clones, approximately 93% seen once. The source material was naive CD4+ T cells from PBMCs. As to subset: CD45RA+ positively selected. The source is a man aged 18 to 29 in good health. Some clones in this sample may be carry-over from other donors' samples.

This chain uses TRBV11-2 with TRBJ2-7, with D possibly being TRBD2 (6 bases). Deletions cut 2 bases from V and 1 base from J, with 9 bases between. From germline, CDR1 is SGHAT and CDR2 FQNNGV. The CDR3 runs 14 residues. This chain's CDR3 is CASSLNGGSYEQYF. In DNA, the CDR3 is TGTGCCAGCAGCTTAAATGGGGGGTCCTACGAGCAGTACTTC.

The chain uses TRBV28 and TRBJ2-4; D not certain. Germline CDR1 reads MDHEN; CDR2 reads SYDVKM. CDR3 length: 17 amino acids. Between the trimmed V and J ends, which lost 6 bases and 0 bases, there was a span of 18 bases. The CDR3 DNA is TGTGCCAGCAGAAGTTTATTCACAGCGATAGCCAAAAACATTCAGTACTTC. It is translated as CASRSLFTAIAKNIQYF.

The V and J genes are TRBV12-2 and TRBJ2-7; the table's D call of TRBD2 was not tested on the DNA. TRBV12-2 is shown as a pseudogene. The CDR3 has 24 amino acids. This CDR3 is CASRLKPGQAIPPGLAGGFYEQYF. CDR3 DNA: TGTGCAAGTCGCTTAAAACCGGGACAGGCGATTCCCCCGGGACTAGCGGGAGGCTTCTACGAGCAGTACTTC.

The chain links TRBV29-1 to TRBJ2-7; 14 bases line up with TRBD2. Germline CDR1 is SQVTM and CDR2 is ANQGSEA. The CDR3 spans 14 residues. Trimming at V came to 6 bases and at J to 9 bases, leaving 10 bases not matched to a gene. The CDR3 region is CSVDPGLAGVVQYF. CDR3 in DNA: TGCAGCGTCGACCCGGGACTAGCGGGAGTGGTGCAGTACTTC.

The chain recombines TRBV5-1 with TRBJ2-5; D uncertain. This CDR3 has 17 amino acids. V lost 0 bases, J lost 3 bases, and 18 bases lay in between. CDR1 is SGHRS, CDR2 YFSETQ, per germline. The CDR3 DNA reads as TGCGCCAGCAGCTTGGCCATAGTGTTTCAGCTTAAAGAGACCCAGTACTTC. Protein: CASSLAIVFQLKETQYF.

The chain employs TRBV10-3 and TRBJ2-5; TRBD2 might be the D (6 bases). Trimming took 2 bases from V and 5 from J, leaving 21 bases between them. The CDR3 runs to 17 residues. Germline CDR1 reads ENHRY; CDR2 reads SYGVKD. The CDR3 sequence: CAISETVDTAGYETQYF. CDR3 sequence (DNA): TGTGCCATCAGTGAGACCGTGGACACGGCGGGGTATGAGACCCAGTACTTC.

This clone occurred once. This chain uses TRBV7-9 with TRBJ2-7; unclear D gene. Per the germline V gene, CDR1 is SEHNR and CDR2 is FQNEAQ (reference sequence). Trimming took 1 base from V and 3 from J, leaving 10 bases between them. This CDR3 contains 14 residues. CDR3 in DNA: TGTGCCAGCAGCTTAGGAGGTTCAGTCTACGAGCAGTACTTC. This sequence encodes CASSLGGSVYEQYF.

This rearrangement joins TRBV7-9 to TRBJ2-3; the match to TRBD2 covers 7 bases. V lost 5 bases, J lost 2 bases, and 7 bases stayed unmatched. Germline V CDR1 and CDR2: SEHNR, FQNEAQ (reference sequence). The CDR3 is made up of 15 amino acids. CDR3 loop: CASSPGLPSTDTQYF. The CDR3, as DNA: TGTGCCAGCAGCCCGGGACTACCATCCACAGATACGCAGTATTTT.

This sequence joins TRBV5-1 and TRBJ2-1; possible D gene TRBD1, 6 bases. CDR1 is SGHRS and CDR2 is YFSETQ in the germline V gene. CDR3 size: 16 residues. Trimming took off 2 bases at V and 7 bases at J, with 19 bases between the two ends. CDR3 coding DNA: TGCGCCAGCAGCTTCTTGCCGACCGCAGGGGTGAATGAGCAGTTCTTC. Amino acid sequence: CASSFLPTAGVNEQFF.

The chain combines TRBV6-1 with TRBJ2-2; D unresolved. In germline, CDR1 is MNHNS, CDR2 SASEGT. The CDR3 contains 13 residues. Trimming removed 1 base from V and 7 bases from J, with 7 bases in between. The CDR3 sequence: CASSEGQVGELFF. CDR3 DNA sequence: TGTGCCAGCAGTGAAGGGCAGGTCGGGGAGCTGTTTTTT.

The rearrangement joins TRBV10-1 to TRBJ2-1; 9 bases map to TRBD2. Trimming took 3 bases from V and 9 from J; bases not matched to a gene: 6. This CDR3 is built from 14 residues. CDR1 is WNHNN and CDR2 is SYGVQD in the germline V gene (reference sequence). The CDR3 DNA reads as TGCGCCAGCAGTGATGTAGCGGGAGCCGGTGAGCAGTTCTTC. Translated: CASSDVAGAGEQFF.

The chain recombines TRBV7-8 with TRBJ2-5; 10 nucleotides match TRBD2. From germline, CDR1 is SGHVS and CDR2 FQNEAQ. CDR3 length equals 14 residues. The junction had 6 bases not matched to a gene; V was cut back by 6 bases and J by 5 bases. CDR3 nucleotide sequence: TGTGCCAGCAGATCACCAGCGGGAGGGGAGACCCAGTACTTC. It specifies CASRSPAGGETQYF. Using reference TRBV7-8 and TRBJ2-5 for the parts outside the CDR3, the full variable domain is GAGVSQSPRYKVAKRGQDVALRCDPISGHVSLFWYQQALGQGPEFLTYFQNEAQLDKSGLPSDRFFAERPEGSVSTLKIQRTQQEDSAVYLCASRSPAGGETQYFGPGTRLLVL.

This clone is a singleton in its sample. The CDR3 DNA sequence: TGTGCCATCACGCCCCGGGAGGACTACAATGAGCAGTTCTTC. This encodes CAITPREDYNEQFF. The chain links TRBV10-3 to TRBJ2-1, with 7 positions matching TRBD2. The CDR3 has 14 residues. Per germline, CDR1 ENHRY and CDR2 SYGVKD. With V trimmed by 7 bases and J by 3 bases, 6 bases remained unmatched.

The chain has TRBV10-2 and TRBJ1-1; 10 positions match TRBD1. The CDR3 sequence is 15 residues long. From germline, CDR1 is WSHSY and CDR2 SAAADI. V shed 6 bases, J shed 3 bases, and the junction held 7 bases outside the gene matches. The CDR3 reads CASRKTGGVDTEAFF. For the CDR3, the DNA is TGCGCCAGCAGGAAGACAGGGGGCGTCGACACTGAAGCTTTCTTT.

This clone was recorded once. The chain uses TRBV28 and TRBJ1-2; the D is unclear. The CDR3 extends over 12 amino acids. Germline V gene sequence: CDR1 MDHEN, CDR2 SYDVKM. Deletions cut 8 bases from V and 5 bases from J, with 12 bases between. CDR3 DNA sequence: TGTGCCAGCGCCCCCGCGGGGTATGGCTACACCTTC. Amino acid sequence: CASAPAGYGYTF.

As regards this clone: At the DNA level, this CDR3 is encoded by other sequences in the same sample as well. The chain employs TRBV30 and TRBJ1-5; 7 bases agree with TRBD1. V shed 2 bases, J shed 4 bases, and the junction held 2 bases outside the gene matches. The CDR3 consists of 13 residues. Germline CDR1 and CDR2: GTSNPN and SVGIG (reference sequence). The CDR3 loop reads CAWSSDRNQPQHF. CDR3 coding DNA: TGTGCCTGGAGTTCGGACAGGAATCAGCCCCAGCATTTT.

V and J are TRBV10-1 and TRBJ1-5, with D uncertain. Germline loops: CDR1 WNHNN, CDR2 SYGVQD (reference sequence). V lost 8 bases to trimming and J lost 6 bases, with 8 bases between them. There are 11 residues in the CDR3. CDR3 nucleotides: TGCGCCAGCGTGTTGGGTCAGCCCCAGCATTTT. Its protein product is CASVLGQPQHF.

This clone was observed a few times. The gene calls are TRBV7-2 and TRBJ1-5, with 7 bases lining up with TRBD1. Per germline, CDR1 SGHTA and CDR2 FQGNSA. V shed 3 bases, J shed 7 bases, and the junction held 3 bases outside the gene matches. This CDR3 spans 13 amino acids. The chain's CDR3 is CASSFQQGQPQHF. The CDR3 DNA is TGTGCCAGCAGCTTCCAACAGGGGCAGCCCCAGCATTTT.

V is TRBV7-6 and J is TRBJ2-1; tentatively, D is TRBD2 (6 bases). There are 15 residues in the CDR3. The V gene lost 5 bases and the J gene lost 1 base, with 12 bases spanning the gap. The germline V gene encodes CDR1 SGHVS and CDR2 FNYEAQ. CDR3 nucleotide sequence: TGTGCCAGCAGCCAAAGCGGGCCTTCCTACAATGAGCAGTTCTTC. Amino acid sequence: CASSQSGPSYNEQFF. The full variable domain, with the rest looked up from reference TRBV7-6 and TRBJ2-1, is GAGVSQSPRYKVTKRGQDVALRCDPISGHVSLYWYRQALGQGPEFLTYFNYEAQQDKSGLPNDRFSAERPEGSISTLTIQRTEQRDSAMYRCASSQSGPSYNEQFFGPGTRLTVL.

V usage is TRBV11-2 and J usage is TRBJ2-1; TRBD2 aligns across 13 bases. The CDR3 is made up of 16 amino acids. The J segment lost 6 bases and the V segment lost 5 bases, leaving 7 bases of the junction unmatched. From germline, CDR1 is SGHAT and CDR2 FQNNGV. The CDR3, as DNA: TGTGCCAGCAGCCGGTTAAGGACTAGCGGGAGCAATGAGCAGTTCTTC. Translated, it gives CASSRLRTSGSNEQFF.

The chain uses TRBV5-4 and TRBJ2-7, with TRBD2 matching over 7 bases. Trimming at V came to 0 bases and at J to 3 bases, leaving 15 bases not matched to a gene. The CDR3 totals 18 residues. In germline, CDR1 is SGHNT, CDR2 YYREEE (reference sequence). CDR3 in DNA: TGTGCCAGCAGCTTGGCCTTTGGCGGGGACTACTCCTACTACGAGCAGTACTTC. Its translation: CASSLAFGGDYSYYEQYF. Full variable domain (remainder filled in from reference TRBV5-4 and TRBJ2-7): ETGVTQSPTHLIKTRGQQVTLRCSSQSGHNTVSWYQQALGQGPQFIFQYYREEENGRGNFPPRFSGLQFPNYSSELNVNALELDDSALYLCASSLAFGGDYSYYEQYFGPGTRLTVT.